The rows below give T cell receptor beta chains drawn from one sample of a study of T cells in localized non-small cell lung cancer. This table comes from immunoSEQ multiplex PCR, and its TCRdb copy is limited to in-frame clones, with some not included. Of under 11,000 clones in the sample, 29% were seen once. The material sequenced was lung tumor tissue, taken before any cancer treatment. These receptors all stem from a man aged 35 to 69 with stage I lung adenocarcinoma. CDR3s include the opening cysteine and the closing phenylalanine or tryptophan. The D gene is left open where the match is weak. The listing skips clone size in some rows; elsewhere it reads once, few, many or a size class.

j_gene: TRBJ1-3; d_gene: TRBD1; abundance: -; v_gene: TRBV29-1; CDR3nt: TGCAGCGCCGGGACAGCTTCTGGAAACACCATATATTTT; CDR3aa: CSAGTASGNTIYF
j_gene: TRBJ1-1; d_gene: -; abundance: -; v_gene: TRBV10-3; CDR3nt: TGTGCCATCAGTGAGTCTTCCCCTGGACACGTTATGAACACTGAAGCTTTCTTT; CDR3aa: CAISESSPGHVMNTEAFF
j_gene: TRBJ2-7; d_gene: TRBD1; abundance: -; v_gene: TRBV23-1; CDR3nt: TGCGCCAGCAGTCAATCGCGGCAGGGGGCCCCCGAGCAGTACTTC; CDR3aa: CASSQSRQGAPEQYF
j_gene: TRBJ2-3; d_gene: TRBD2; abundance: -; v_gene: TRBV12-5; CDR3nt: TGTGCTAGTGGGCAACCTCGGGCGGGGGGGATTGCAGATACGCAGTATTTT; CDR3aa: CASGQPRAGGIADTQYF
j_gene: TRBJ2-7; d_gene: TRBD2; abundance: -; v_gene: TRBV29-1; CDR3nt: TGCAGCGGGGGGGAGGGAGCCGCCTACGAGCAGTACTTC; CDR3aa: CSGGEGAAYEQYF
j_gene: TRBJ2-7; d_gene: -; abundance: -; v_gene: TRBV5-1; CDR3nt: TGCGCCAGCACCCCCTACGGCGGGGCCCTTGGGGAGCAGTACTTC; CDR3aa: CASTPYGGALGEQYF
j_gene: TRBJ1-1; d_gene: TRBD1; abundance: -; v_gene: TRBV6-8; CDR3nt: TGTGCCAGCAGGCCGGGACAGTACATGAACACTGAAGCTTTCTTT; CDR3aa: CASRPGQYMNTEAFF
j_gene: TRBJ2-7; d_gene: TRBD2; abundance: medium-sized; v_gene: TRBV11-3; CDR3nt: TGTGCCAGCAGCTCCAGCCGACTAGCGGGGTCCAACGAGCAGTACTTC; CDR3aa: CASSSSRLAGSNEQYF
j_gene: TRBJ1-4; d_gene: TRBD1; abundance: few; v_gene: TRBV7-6; CDR3nt: TGTGCCAGCAGCTTAGTGGGAGGGGGCGCTTGGGAAAAACTGTTTTTT; CDR3aa: CASSLVGGGAWEKLFF
j_gene: TRBJ1-6; d_gene: TRBD1; abundance: -; v_gene: TRBV5-1; CDR3nt: TGCGCCAGCAGCTTGAGGGGACAGGGGAATTCACCCCTCCACTTT; CDR3aa: CASSLRGQGNSPLHF
j_gene: TRBJ2-2; d_gene: -; abundance: few; v_gene: TRBV16; CDR3nt: TGTGCCACCCGGACAGCAAGAAACACCGGGGAGCTGTTTTTT; CDR3aa: CATRTARNTGELFF
j_gene: TRBJ2-7; d_gene: TRBD1; abundance: -; v_gene: TRBV30; CDR3nt: TGTGCCTGGAGTAGAGGGACAGGGGTTTACGAGCAGTACTTC; CDR3aa: CAWSRGTGVYEQYF
j_gene: TRBJ2-3; d_gene: TRBD2; abundance: -; v_gene: TRBV5-1; CDR3nt: TGCGCCAGCAGCTTGGCCGTGGCTAGCGGGGGGGCAGATACGCAGTATTTT; CDR3aa: CASSLAVASGGADTQYF